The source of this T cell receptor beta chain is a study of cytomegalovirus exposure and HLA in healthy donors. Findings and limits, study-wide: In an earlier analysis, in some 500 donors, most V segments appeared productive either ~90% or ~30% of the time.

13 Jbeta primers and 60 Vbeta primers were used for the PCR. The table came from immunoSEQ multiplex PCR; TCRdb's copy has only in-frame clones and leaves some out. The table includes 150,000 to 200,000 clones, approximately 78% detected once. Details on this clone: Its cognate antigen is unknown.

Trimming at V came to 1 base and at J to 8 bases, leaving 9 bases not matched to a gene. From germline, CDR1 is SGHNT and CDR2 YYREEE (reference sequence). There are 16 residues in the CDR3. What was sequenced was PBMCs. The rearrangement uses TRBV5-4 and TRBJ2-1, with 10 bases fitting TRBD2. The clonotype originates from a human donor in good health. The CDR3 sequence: CASSLFSGGILDEQFF. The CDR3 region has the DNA TGTGCCAGCAGCTTGTTTAGCGGGGGGATATTGGATGAGCAGTTCTTC.